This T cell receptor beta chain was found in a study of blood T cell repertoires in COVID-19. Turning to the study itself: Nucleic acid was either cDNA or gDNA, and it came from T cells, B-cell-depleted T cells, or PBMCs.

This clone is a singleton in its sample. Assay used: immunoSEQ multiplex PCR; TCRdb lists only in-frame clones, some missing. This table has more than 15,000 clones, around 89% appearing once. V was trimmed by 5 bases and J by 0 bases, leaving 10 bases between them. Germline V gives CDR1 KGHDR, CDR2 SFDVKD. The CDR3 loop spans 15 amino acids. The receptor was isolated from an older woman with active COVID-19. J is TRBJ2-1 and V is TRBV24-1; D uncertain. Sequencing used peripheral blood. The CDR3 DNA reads TGTGCCACCAGTGGAGGCAGATCCTCCTACAATGAGCAGTTCTTC. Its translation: CATSGGRSSYNEQFF.